This TCR beta chain was retrieved from a study of T-cell reconstitution after alpha-beta-depleted transplantation in children. V was clipped by 5 bases and J by 3 bases, with 21 bases between them. The CDR3 has 16 residues. Looked up from germline, CDR1 is SQVTM and CDR2 is ANQGSEA. The authors prepared the TCRbeta library with unique molecular identifiers. TCRdb re-called the PCR reads with MiXCR, one entry per CDR3 protein. The data contain over 300,000 distinct CDR3 sequences, about 9.4% of them seen just once; the ten biggest clones take up 2.4%. This clonotype has only a few counts. The sequences come from PBMCs from the stem cell graft donor, collected from the stem cell graft. This clonotype originated in a human donor who donated a stem cell graft to a child with acute lymphoblastic leukemia. The chain employs TRBV29-1 and TRBJ2-3; D remains ambiguous. CDR3 residues: CSVFHTSQVQTDTQYF. CDR3 coding DNA: TGCAGCGTTTTCCACACCTCTCAGGTGCAAACAGATACGCAGTATTTT.